This T cell receptor beta chain is from a study of cytomegalovirus exposure and HLA in healthy donors. General observations from the study: Later analysis associated a missense DCLRE1C variant with TCR beta V- and J-gene trimming. Cytomegalovirus-associated TCR beta chains were listed, numbering under 200.

Vbeta (60) and Jbeta (13) primers were used in the PCR. Using immunoSEQ multiplex PCR, the repertoire was profiled, and TCRdb retains in-frame clones only, with some absent. The profile shows some 140,000 clones, roughly 77% of them singletons. The CDR3 loop spans 11 amino acids. CDR1 is WSHSY, CDR2 SAAADI, per germline. Comments on this clone: Its antigen is not known. The junction and the germline gene differ at one end; a read error may be behind it.

This rearrangement joins TRBV10-2 to TRBJ2-7; possible D gene TRBD2, 6 bases. The sequenced material came from PBMCs. The source of this sequence is a young man in good health and CMV-seropositive. DNA of the CDR3: TGCGCCAGCAGTCTTACTAGCATCCCATTCTTC. As protein: CASSLTSIPFF.